The entry that follows covers one T cell receptor (beta chain) sequence. The sample belongs to a study of blood T cell repertoires in COVID-19. Study-level background: The United States, Italy and Spain provided the acute and convalescent COVID-19 samples. T cells, B-cell-depleted T cells, or PBMCs supplied cDNA or gDNA.

In the authors' methods: Reference gene primers were amplified, and this amplification served to estimate nucleated cell counts. Clones were read by immunoSEQ multiplex PCR, and TCRdb kept only the in-frame ones, dropping some. V and J calls and clone size follow that table, whereas D and trimming were derived from the DNA. The sample shows tens of thousands of clones, about 92% of them seen only once. Germline V CDR1 and CDR2: MDHEN, SYDVKM. This CDR3 contains 16 residues. The trim removed 3 bases at V and 3 bases at J, leaving 5 bases unmatched. Sequencing input: peripheral blood. This chain connects TRBV28 to TRBJ2-2; 9 bases agree with TRBD1. This clonotype was sampled from a man aged 45 to 65 with acute or convalescent COVID-19. For the CDR3, the DNA is TGTGCCAGCAGTTTCTCCGGGACAGGGTACACCGGGGAGCTGTTTTTT. This sequence encodes CASSFSGTGYTGELFF.